This T cell receptor (beta chain) appears in the sequencing data of a study of shared clonotypes between healthy human individuals. This clone occurred once. The naive CD8 subset, CD45RO-negative cells positively selected for CCR7, excluded terminally differentiated effector memory CD45RA+ cells. Everyone who donated was a Caucasian adult who lived in Nashville, Tennessee. Deletions cut 2 bases from V and 1 base from J, with 11 bases between. Germline values: CDR1 MNHNY, CDR2 SVGAGI (reference sequence). CDR3 length: 16 amino acids. The repertoire was sequenced with immunoSEQ multiplex PCR; TCRdb's copy has only in-frame clones and lacks some. Among hundreds of thousands of clones listed, 95% to 98% were seen once.

V usage is TRBV6-6 and J usage is TRBJ2-2; D tentatively reads TRBD1 or TRBD2 (5 bases each). Material: naive CD8+ T cells sorted from blood. The clonotype was recovered from a young man in good health. The CDR3 nucleotides are TGTGCCAGCAGTTACACTGCAGGGAGGAACACCGGGGAGCTGTTTTTT. This translates into CASSYTAGRNTGELFF.